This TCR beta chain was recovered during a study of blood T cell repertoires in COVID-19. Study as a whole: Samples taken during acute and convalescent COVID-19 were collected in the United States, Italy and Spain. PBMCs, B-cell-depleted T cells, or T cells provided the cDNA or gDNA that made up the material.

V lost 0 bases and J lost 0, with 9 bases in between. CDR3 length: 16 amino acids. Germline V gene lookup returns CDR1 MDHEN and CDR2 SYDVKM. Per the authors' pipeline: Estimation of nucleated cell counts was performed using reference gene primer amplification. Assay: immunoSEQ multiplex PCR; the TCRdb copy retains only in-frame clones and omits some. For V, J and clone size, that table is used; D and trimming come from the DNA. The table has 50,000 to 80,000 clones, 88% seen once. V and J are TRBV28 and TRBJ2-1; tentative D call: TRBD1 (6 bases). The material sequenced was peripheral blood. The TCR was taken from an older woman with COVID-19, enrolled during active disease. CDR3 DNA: TGTGCCAGCAGTTTATGGGCAGGGGCCTCCTACAATGAGCAGTTCTTC. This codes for CASSLWAGASYNEQFF.